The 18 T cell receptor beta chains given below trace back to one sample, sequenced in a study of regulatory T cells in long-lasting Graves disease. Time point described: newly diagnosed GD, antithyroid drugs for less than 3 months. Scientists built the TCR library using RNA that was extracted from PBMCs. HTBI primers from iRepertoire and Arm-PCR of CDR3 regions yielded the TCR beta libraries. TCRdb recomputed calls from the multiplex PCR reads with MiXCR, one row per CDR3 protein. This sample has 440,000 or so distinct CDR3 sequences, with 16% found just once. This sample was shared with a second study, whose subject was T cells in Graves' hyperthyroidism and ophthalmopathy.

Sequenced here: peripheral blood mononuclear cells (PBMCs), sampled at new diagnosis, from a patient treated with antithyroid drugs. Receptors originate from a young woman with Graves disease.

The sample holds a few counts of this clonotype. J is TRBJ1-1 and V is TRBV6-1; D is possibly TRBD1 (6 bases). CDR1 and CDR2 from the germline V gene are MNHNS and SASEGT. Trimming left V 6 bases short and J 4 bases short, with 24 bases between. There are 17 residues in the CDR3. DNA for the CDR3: TGTGCCAGCAGAGTACAGGGTTACGGGAGGAAGAGCACTGAAGCTTTCTTT. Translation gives CASRVQGYGRKSTEAFF.

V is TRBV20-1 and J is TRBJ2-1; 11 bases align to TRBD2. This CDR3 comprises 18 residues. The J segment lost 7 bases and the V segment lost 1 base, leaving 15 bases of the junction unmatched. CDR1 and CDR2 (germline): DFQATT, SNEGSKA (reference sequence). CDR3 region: CSARVTSGKLAMANEQFF. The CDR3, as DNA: TGCAGTGCTAGAGTGACTAGCGGGAAATTGGCTATGGCTAATGAGCAGTTCTTC.

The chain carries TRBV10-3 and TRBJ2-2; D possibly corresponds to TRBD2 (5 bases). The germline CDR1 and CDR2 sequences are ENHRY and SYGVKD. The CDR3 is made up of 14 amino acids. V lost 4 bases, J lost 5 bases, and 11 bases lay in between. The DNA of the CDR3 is TGTGCCATCAGTGGTCGAGGGAATACCGGGGAGCTGTTTTTT. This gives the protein CAISGRGNTGELFF.

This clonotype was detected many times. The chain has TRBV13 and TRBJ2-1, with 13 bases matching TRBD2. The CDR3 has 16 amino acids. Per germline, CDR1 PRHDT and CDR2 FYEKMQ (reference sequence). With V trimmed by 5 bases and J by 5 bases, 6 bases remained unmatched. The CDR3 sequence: CASSATGTSGDNEQFF. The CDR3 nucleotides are TGTGCCAGCAGCGCCACCGGGACTAGCGGGGACAATGAGCAGTTCTTC.

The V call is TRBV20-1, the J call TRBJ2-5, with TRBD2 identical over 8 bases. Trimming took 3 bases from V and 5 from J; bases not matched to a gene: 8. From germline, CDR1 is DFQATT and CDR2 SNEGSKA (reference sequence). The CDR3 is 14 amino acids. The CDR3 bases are TGCAGTGCTAGTCCCAGCGGGGGCCTGGAGACCCAGTACTTC. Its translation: CSASPSGGLETQYF.

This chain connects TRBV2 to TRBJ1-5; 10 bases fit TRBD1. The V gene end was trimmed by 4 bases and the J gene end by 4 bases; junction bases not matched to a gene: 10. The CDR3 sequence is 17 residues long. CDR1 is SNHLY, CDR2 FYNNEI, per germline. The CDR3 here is CASSGAWDRGQNQPQHF. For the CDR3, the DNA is TGTGCCAGCAGTGGGGCCTGGGACAGGGGACAGAATCAGCCCCAGCATTTT.

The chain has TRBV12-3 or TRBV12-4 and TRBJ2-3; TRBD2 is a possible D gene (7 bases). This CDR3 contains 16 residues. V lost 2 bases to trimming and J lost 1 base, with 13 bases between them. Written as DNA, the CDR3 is TGTGCCAGCAGTTTAAGGGGGGGGGCTGGCACAGATACGCAGTATTTT. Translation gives CASSLRGGAGTDTQYF.

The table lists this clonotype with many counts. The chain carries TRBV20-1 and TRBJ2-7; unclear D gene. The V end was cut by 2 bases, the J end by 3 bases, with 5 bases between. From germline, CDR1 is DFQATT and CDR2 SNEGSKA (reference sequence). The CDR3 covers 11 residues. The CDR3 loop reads CSARSRYEQYF. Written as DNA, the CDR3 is TGCAGTGCTAGATCTCGCTACGAGCAGTACTTC.

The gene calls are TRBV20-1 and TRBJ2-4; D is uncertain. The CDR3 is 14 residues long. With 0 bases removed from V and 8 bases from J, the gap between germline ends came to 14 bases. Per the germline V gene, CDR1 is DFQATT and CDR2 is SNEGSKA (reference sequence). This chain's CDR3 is CSARDLRGLDIQYF. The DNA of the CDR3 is TGCAGTGCTAGAGATCTGCGAGGCTTGGACATTCAGTACTTC.

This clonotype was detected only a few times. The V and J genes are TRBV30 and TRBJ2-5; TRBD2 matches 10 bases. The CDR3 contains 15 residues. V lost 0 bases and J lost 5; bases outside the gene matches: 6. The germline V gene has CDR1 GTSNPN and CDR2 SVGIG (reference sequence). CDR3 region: CAWSVAGGPYETQYF. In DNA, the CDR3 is TGTGCCTGGAGTGTAGCGGGAGGGCCCTATGAGACCCAGTACTTC.

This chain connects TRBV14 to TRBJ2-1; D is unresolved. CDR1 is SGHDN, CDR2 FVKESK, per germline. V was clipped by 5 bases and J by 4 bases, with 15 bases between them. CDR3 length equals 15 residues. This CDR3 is CASSSSDNKYNEQFF. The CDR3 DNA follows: TGTGCCAGCAGCTCGAGTGACAACAAATACAATGAGCAGTTCTTC.

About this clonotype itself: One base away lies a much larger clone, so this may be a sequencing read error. CDR3 region: CASSQTTGTGRPERYF. CDR3 in DNA: TGTGCCAGCAGCCAAACAACCGGGACAGGACGGCCCGAGCGGTACTTC. This chain connects TRBV7-9 to TRBJ2-7; TRBD1 matches 8 bases. The CDR3 has 16 residues. Germline V CDR1 and CDR2: SEHNR, FQNEAQ (reference sequence).

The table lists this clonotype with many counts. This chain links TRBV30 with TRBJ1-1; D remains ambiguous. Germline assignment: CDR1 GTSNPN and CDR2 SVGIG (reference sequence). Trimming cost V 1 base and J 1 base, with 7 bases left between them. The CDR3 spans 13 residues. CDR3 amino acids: CAWSADWNTEAFF. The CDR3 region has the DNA TGTGCCTGGAGTGCGGATTGGAACACTGAAGCTTTCTTT. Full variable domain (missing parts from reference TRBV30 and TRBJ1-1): SQTIHQWPATLVQPVGSPLSLECTVEGTSNPNLYWYRQAAGRGLQLLFYSVGIGQISSEVPQNLSASRPQDRQFILSSKKLLLSDSGFYLCAWSADWNTEAFFGQGTRLTVV.

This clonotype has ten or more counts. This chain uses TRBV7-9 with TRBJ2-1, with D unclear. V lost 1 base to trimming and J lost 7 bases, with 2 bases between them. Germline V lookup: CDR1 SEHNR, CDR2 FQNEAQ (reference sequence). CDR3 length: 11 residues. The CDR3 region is CASSLVNEQFF. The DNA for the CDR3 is TGTGCCAGCAGCTTAGTTAATGAGCAGTTCTTC.

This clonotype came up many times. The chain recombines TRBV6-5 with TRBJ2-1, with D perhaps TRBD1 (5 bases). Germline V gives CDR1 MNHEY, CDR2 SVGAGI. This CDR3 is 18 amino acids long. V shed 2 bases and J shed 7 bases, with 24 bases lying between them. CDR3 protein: CASSYATGEGAAINEQFF. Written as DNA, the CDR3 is TGTGCCAGCAGTTACGCGACGGGTGAAGGGGCGGCTATTAATGAGCAGTTCTTC.

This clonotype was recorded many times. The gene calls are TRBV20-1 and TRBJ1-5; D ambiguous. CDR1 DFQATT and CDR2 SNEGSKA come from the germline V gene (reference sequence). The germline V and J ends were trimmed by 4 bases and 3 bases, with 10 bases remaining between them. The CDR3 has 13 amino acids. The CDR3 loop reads CSANHGINQPQHF. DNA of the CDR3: TGCAGTGCTAATCACGGAATCAATCAGCCCCAGCATTTT.

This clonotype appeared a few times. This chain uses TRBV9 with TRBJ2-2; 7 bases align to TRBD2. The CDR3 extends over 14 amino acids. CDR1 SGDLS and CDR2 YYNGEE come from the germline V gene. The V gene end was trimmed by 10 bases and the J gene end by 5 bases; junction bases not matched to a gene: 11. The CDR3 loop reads CASKRWEGTGELFF. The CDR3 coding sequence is TGTGCCTCTAAACGGTGGGAGGGAACCGGGGAGCTGTTTTTT.

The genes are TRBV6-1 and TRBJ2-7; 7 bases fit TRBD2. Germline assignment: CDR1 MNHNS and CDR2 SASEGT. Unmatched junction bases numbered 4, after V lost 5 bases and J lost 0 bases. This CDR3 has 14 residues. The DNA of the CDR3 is TGTGCCAGCAGTACCGGGACTAACTCCTACGAGCAGTACTTC. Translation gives CASSTGTNSYEQYF.